This record looks at one T cell receptor (beta chain) sequence and its context. The authors' processing: From reference gene primer amplification, estimates of nucleated cell counts were derived. Only in-frame clones appear in the TCRdb table, and some are missing; sequencing was by immunoSEQ multiplex PCR. V and J calls and clone size are copied from that table; D and trimming were computed from the DNA. The sample has some 300,000 clones, roughly 87% seen once. The data are from a study of blood T cell repertoires in COVID-19. Across the study: Sample material is recorded as cDNA or gDNA derived from T cells, B-cell-depleted T cells, or PBMCs.

Trimming took off 8 bases at V and 6 bases at J, with 16 bases between the two ends. The germline V gene has CDR1 LNHDA and CDR2 SQIVND (reference sequence). This CDR3 region has 13 residues. Participants came from about 24 US areas, aged roughly 18 to 89 years. Participants reported their clinical history, and cohort assignment relied on those reports. Sequenced material: PBMCs or T cells enriched from blood (not recorded which). This chain uses TRBV19 with TRBJ1-1, with D perhaps TRBD1 (5 bases). This TCR came from a woman in her 30s who had recovered from COVID-19. The CDR3 protein is CASSVGGTPEAFF. CDR3 bases: TGTGCCAGTTCGGTCGGGGGTACCCCTGAAGCTTTCTTT.